The sample holds a few counts of the clone carrying this T cell receptor beta chain. Donor samples were obtained from healthy Caucasian individuals from Russia, aged 6 to 90. Isolation recovered at least 6 million PBMCs from every sample. This sample was taken from a study of blood T cells in healthy people across ages. Germline loops: CDR1 WSHSY, CDR2 SAAADI. This CDR3 spans 13 amino acids. Between the trimmed V and J ends, which lost 2 bases and 8 bases, there was a span of 10 bases. Alongside a J-beta primer mix, a sample-barcoded 5' primer served in a second PCR lasting roughly 6 to 11 cycles. A template-switch adaptor containing 12 random nucleotides labeled each cDNA molecule. In TCRdb, the 5' RACE reads were re-called with MiXCR into one record per CDR3 protein. The table includes over 950,000 distinct CDR3 sequences, approximately 50% detected once.

The sample taken for sequencing was blood. The receptor was isolated from an older woman in good health. The genes are TRBV10-2 and TRBJ1-5; the D is unclear. The CDR3 DNA reads TGCGCCAGCAGTGAGCGGCCGAGGGAGCCCCAGCATTTT. Its protein product is CASSERPREPQHF.